This TCR beta chain stems from a study of Ad26.COV2.S vaccination and SARS-CoV-2 variants. Study-wide context: In the COV1001 trial, the donor was in the Ad26.COV2.S arm. Donor got 5x10^10 or 1x10^11 viral particles of Ad26.COV2.S. Findings of the study overall: Vaccine recipients had higher spike-specific TCR breadth than placebo recipients.

As for treatment: around 19 received Ad26.COV2.S at low or high dose, single or two shots; about 5 received placebo; per-sample allocation not given. Day 63 after the first vaccine or placebo injection was the time point for sampling. Produced via immunoSEQ multiplex PCR; TCRdb's table is partial and in-frame only. The sample carries hundreds of thousands of clones, around nine tenths recorded once. Notes on this clone: Its antigen is currently unknown.

The sequence was obtained from a person between 18 and 65 years old who received the Ad26.COV2.S COVID-19 vaccine or a placebo. The input for sequencing was peripheral blood, taken in a trial of Ad26.COV2.S vaccine versus placebo.

The chain's CDR3 is CASSEWEVAYEQYF. Written as DNA, the CDR3 is TGTGCCAGCAGTGAATGGGAGGTCGCCTACGAGCAGTACTTC. The J gene is TRBJ2-7, the V gene TRBV6-1; weak D call: TRBD2 (6 bases). V lost 2 bases and J 2 bases, leaving 10 bases between the germline ends. This CDR3 spans 14 amino acids. The V gene's germline CDR1 is MNHNS and CDR2 SASEGT.